This T cell receptor beta chain is from a study of STAT5B mutations in CD4+ large granular lymphocyte leukemia. The wider study: Among healthy donors, a particular HLA allele went with more CDR3 'QG' motifs.

Study observations and caveats: TRBV06-family usage was enriched in top patient clones (8/27) versus controls (2/35). Without putative leukemic clones, patient CD4-sorted repertoires remained more clonal than healthy CD4+ repertoires.

The CDR3 runs 14 residues. Between the trimmed V and J ends, which lost 5 bases and 5 bases, there was a span of 13 bases. CDR1 and CDR2 (germline): MDHEN, SYDVKM. As handled by the study authors: A productive frequency of 2.59 x 10-5 was the lowest detectable. TCRdb keeps only in-frame clones here, not all; method: immunoSEQ multiplex PCR. The V and J calls and clone size come from that table; D and trimming were worked out from the DNA. In the table there are more than 45,000 clones, about 70% of which are singletons. This clone was picked up a small number of times. Its matching antigen is unknown. This clonotype was obtained from a human donor in good health. The material sequenced was CD4+ T cells from blood buffy coats. V gene TRBV28 combines with J gene TRBJ1-5; possibly TRBD1 for D (6 bases). The CDR3 loop is CASSRTETYQPQHF. CDR3 DNA sequence: TGTGCCAGCAGTCGGACAGAGACTTATCAGCCCCAGCATTTT.